This TCR beta chain is from a study of blood T cell repertoires in COVID-19. Overall study context: There were acute and convalescent COVID-19 samples, and they came from the United States, Italy and Spain. T cells, B-cell-depleted T cells, or PBMCs provided the cDNA or gDNA that served as material.

Authors' processing steps: Amplification of reference gene primers was used by the study to estimate nucleated cell counts. Repertoires were generated with immunoSEQ multiplex PCR, while TCRdb's copy carries only in-frame clones and drops some. The DNA gave D and trimming, while V, J and clone size come from that table. The repertoire holds tens of thousands of clones, with around 84% as singletons. The specimen was peripheral blood. The receptor was isolated from a woman at least 80 years old with acute or convalescent COVID-19.

The CDR3 nucleotides are TGTGCCAGCAGTGAAAGCAAGGACATTGCGGCTTTCTTT. This translates into CASSESKDIAAFF. The chain is built from TRBV6-1 and TRBJ1-1, with a possible D match to TRBD1 (5 bases). V was cut by 2 bases and J by 11 bases, with 15 bases left in between. The CDR3 sequence is 13 residues long. Germline V gene sequence: CDR1 MNHNS, CDR2 SASEGT.